A single sample is the source of the 22 T cell receptor beta chains below, sequenced in a study of cytomegalovirus exposure and HLA in healthy donors. The PCR used 60 Vbeta and 13 Jbeta primers. TCRdb keeps only in-frame clones here, not all; method: immunoSEQ multiplex PCR. Altogether 80,000 to 100,000 clones are present, roughly three quarters being singletons, with the ten largest covering approximately 1.5%. Sample: PBMCs. The receptors originated from a man aged 35 to 55 in good health and CMV-seronegative.

The chain joins TRBV9 to TRBJ1-2; weak D call: TRBD1 (5 bases). V was shortened by 0 bases and J by 8 bases, with 14 bases between the two germline ends. CDR1 SGDLS and CDR2 YYNGEE come from the germline V gene. There are 14 residues in the CDR3. The CDR3 is CASSVEGQGRGYTF. In nucleotides, the CDR3 is TGTGCCAGCAGCGTAGAAGGACAAGGACGGGGCTACACCTTC.

Of note for this clone: The identical CDR3 is also encoded by other nucleotide sequences in the sample. The V gene is TRBV5-4, the J gene TRBJ1-6; D unclear. CDR1 is SGHNT and CDR2 is YYREEE in the germline V gene (reference sequence). The CDR3 has 14 amino acids. Trimming took off 1 base at V and 9 bases at J, with 11 bases between the two ends. CDR3 sequence (DNA): TGTGCCAGCAGCTTGTTAGGGCGGGGTTCACCCCTCCACTTT. This sequence encodes CASSLLGRGSPLHF.

The chain employs TRBV11-2 and TRBJ2-5, with D possibly matching TRBD1 (6 bases). Gene TRBJ2-7 matches the end of the DNA better, so the J call may be wrong. Germline V gives CDR1 SGHAT, CDR2 FQNNGV. The CDR3 consists of 13 residues. The CDR3 reads CASSLGPGVEQYF. For the CDR3, the DNA is TGTGCCAGCAGCTTAGGTCCAGGGGTCGAGCAGTACTTC.

This clone was seen just once. This chain connects TRBV7-2 to TRBJ1-1; no clear D. This CDR3 is built from 13 residues. Trimming took off 9 bases at V and 1 base at J, with 12 bases between the two ends. Germline V gene data show CDR1 as SGHTA and CDR2 as FQGNSA. CDR3 bases: TGTGCCAGTAACCCGACAAGGAACACTGAAGCTTTCTTT. Its translation is CASNPTRNTEAFF. The full variable domain, with the rest looked up from reference TRBV7-2 and TRBJ1-1, is GAGVSQSPSNKVTEKGKDVELRCDPISGHTALYWYRQSLGQGLEFLIYFQGNSAPDKSGLPSDRFSAERTGGSVSTLTIQRTQQEDSAVYLCASNPTRNTEAFFGQGTRLTVV.

The chain has TRBV19 and TRBJ2-6, with 7 bases identical to TRBD1. V shed 3 bases, J shed 0 bases, and the junction held 5 bases outside the gene matches. The CDR3 is 17 amino acids. Germline V gives CDR1 LNHDA, CDR2 SQIVND (reference sequence). The CDR3 DNA reads TGTGCCAGTAGTATCCGTCAGGGGGTCTCTGGGGCCAACGTCCTGACTTTC. As protein: CASSIRQGVSGANVLTF.

The J gene is TRBJ2-5, the V gene TRBV21-1; the D call of TRBD2 is as the table states it, not checked on the DNA. TRBV21-1 is flagged as a pseudogene. The CDR3 is 15 amino acids. The CDR3 nucleotides read TGTGCCAGCAGAAGACTAGCGGGGGACCAAGAGACCCAGTACTTC. Amino acid sequence: CASRRLAGDQETQYF.

In DNA form, the CDR3 reads TGTGCCAGCAGTTCTAACAGGGGGCCTAACTCTGGAAACACCATATATTTT. This translates into CASSSNRGPNSGNTIYF. This chain uses TRBV7-6 with TRBJ1-3; 9 nucleotides line up with TRBD1. This CDR3 region has 17 residues. The V segment lost 6 bases and the J segment 0 bases; nucleotides outside the gene matches: 9. Germline CDR1 reads SGHVS; CDR2 reads FNYEAQ.

This chain uses TRBV7-9 with TRBJ1-3; TRBD1 might be the D (5 bases). The CDR3 loop spans 17 amino acids. Germline CDR1 and CDR2: SEHNR and FQNEAQ (reference sequence). V shed 5 bases and J shed 0 bases, with 17 bases lying between them. CDR3 region: CASSRTGGRDSGNTIYF. The DNA of the CDR3 is TGTGCCAGCAGCCGGACTGGGGGGAGGGACTCTGGAAACACCATATATTTT.

The rearrangement links TRBV28 to TRBJ1-1, with D hard to call. The CDR3 length is 13 residues. The germline V gene has CDR1 MDHEN and CDR2 SYDVKM. V was trimmed by 3 bases and J by 6 bases, leaving 11 bases between them. This chain's CDR3 is CASSFVGIAEAFF. Here the CDR3 DNA reads TGTGCCAGCAGTTTTGTCGGTATCGCTGAAGCTTTCTTT. Filled out from reference TRBV28 and TRBJ1-1, the complete variable domain reads DVKVTQSSRYLVKRTGEKVFLECVQDMDHENMFWYRQDPGLGLRLIYFSYDVKMKEKGDIPEGYSVSREKKERFSLILESASTNQTSMYLCASSFVGIAEAFFGQGTRLTVV.

The V call is TRBV4-2, the J call TRBJ1-2, with 7 positions matching TRBD1. Germline V gives CDR1 LGHNA, CDR2 YNFKEQ. The CDR3 extends over 14 amino acids. V was pared by 5 bases and J by 0 bases, with 3 bases of the junction left unmatched. CDR3 residues: CASSSDRANYGYTF. CDR3 DNA sequence: TGTGCCAGCAGCTCAGACAGGGCTAACTATGGCTACACCTTC.

The chain combines TRBV9 with TRBJ1-4, with 7 bases that match TRBD1. V dropped 4 bases and J dropped 8; count of bases not matched to a gene: 11. Germline V gene sequence: CDR1 SGDLS, CDR2 YYNGEE. The CDR3 extends over 15 amino acids. This chain's CDR3 is CASSFRTGQGEKLFF. CDR3 coding DNA: TGTGCCAGCAGCTTCAGGACAGGCCAAGGGGAAAAACTGTTTTTT.

The chain employs TRBV4-1 and TRBJ2-7, with 11 positions matching TRBD1. The germline gives CDR1 MGHRA, CDR2 YSYEKL. The CDR3 consists of 13 residues. V was pared by 4 bases and J by 9 bases, with 5 bases of the junction left unmatched. CDR3 in DNA: TGCGCCAGCAGCCCGGGGACAGGGGGAACGCAGTACTTC. Translation gives CASSPGTGGTQYF.

This sequence joins TRBV5-1 and TRBJ2-1, with 8 bases lining up with TRBD2. The CDR3 loop spans 15 amino acids. After removal of 3 bases from V and 6 bases from J, the junction contained 8 bases not matched to a gene. In germline, CDR1 is SGHRS, CDR2 YFSETQ. The CDR3: CASSWTGGQSNEQFF. The CDR3 DNA is TGCGCCAGCAGCTGGACGGGGGGGCAATCCAATGAGCAGTTCTTC.

This sequence joins TRBV27 and TRBJ1-3, with 7 bases fitting TRBD1. Trimming at V came to 4 bases and at J to 4 bases, leaving 1 base not matched to a gene. CDR1 MNHEY and CDR2 SMNVEV come from the germline V gene (reference sequence). The CDR3 is 13 residues long. CDR3 bases: TGTGCCAGCAGTTCGACAGGGGGAAACACCATATATTTT. It is translated as CASSSTGGNTIYF.

The rearrangement uses TRBV5-6 and TRBJ2-3, with no clear D. The V end was cut by 4 bases, the J end by 6 bases, with 15 bases between. The CDR3 extends over 14 amino acids. CDR1 is SGHDT and CDR2 is YYEEEE in the germline V gene. The chain's CDR3 is CASSTRSLGDTQYF. The CDR3 DNA sequence: TGTGCCAGCAGCACCAGATCCCTCGGGGATACGCAGTATTTT.

The chain has TRBV11-2 and TRBJ1-2; D uncertain. Trimming stripped 1 base from V and 1 base from J, with 4 bases between. This CDR3 contains 13 residues. The germline CDR1 and CDR2 sequences are SGHAT and FQNNGV. CDR3 loop: CASSLASNYGYTF. CDR3 nucleotides: TGTGCCAGCAGCTTAGCCAGTAACTATGGCTACACCTTC.

This chain uses TRBV2 with TRBJ1-1; D possibly corresponds to TRBD1 (5 bases). V lost 6 bases, J lost 0 bases, and 8 bases lay in between. The V gene's germline CDR1 is SNHLY and CDR2 FYNNEI. The CDR3 has 13 residues. The CDR3 here is CASRDTLNTEAFF. CDR3 in DNA: TGTGCCAGCAGGGACACCTTGAACACTGAAGCTTTCTTT.

The gene calls are TRBV6-1 and TRBJ2-7; D is undetermined. Trimming left V 5 bases short and J 5 bases short, with 7 bases between. This CDR3 is built from 11 residues. From germline, CDR1 is MNHNS and CDR2 SASEGT. CDR3 residues: CASSYSHEQYF. CDR3 DNA: TGTGCCAGCAGTTATAGCCACGAGCAGTACTTC.

This rearrangement joins TRBV19 to TRBJ2-3; 7 nucleotides align to TRBD2. V was pared by 6 bases and J by 1 base, with 4 bases of the junction left unmatched. Germline CDR1 is LNHDA and CDR2 is SQIVND (reference sequence). The CDR3 runs to 14 residues. The CDR3: CASRSGARTDTQYF. The CDR3 bases are TGTGCCAGTAGGAGCGGGGCCCGCACAGATACGCAGTATTTT.

This chain connects TRBV5-4 to TRBJ2-7, with 9 bases matching TRBD2. The V gene end was trimmed by 3 bases and the J gene end by 6 bases; junction bases not matched to a gene: 7. This CDR3 is built from 14 residues. Looked up from germline, CDR1 is SGHNT and CDR2 is YYREEE (reference sequence). CDR3 sequence reads: CASSSAGGTSEQYF. The CDR3, as DNA: TGTGCCAGCAGCTCGGCGGGGGGGACGAGCGAGCAGTACTTC.

The V call is TRBV5-1, the J call TRBJ2-2, with 9 bases that match TRBD1. V trimming: 5 bases; J trimming: 8 bases; junction bases outside the gene matches: 7. The CDR3 is 14 residues long. Germline CDR1 reads SGHRS; CDR2 reads YFSETQ. The CDR3 loop is CASSLDRGVGELFF. The CDR3 DNA sequence: TGCGCCAGCAGTCTCGACAGGGGGGTTGGGGAGCTGTTTTTT.

The chain is built from TRBV5-1 and TRBJ2-1; D might be TRBD2 (7 bases). Germline CDR1 is SGHRS and CDR2 is YFSETQ. The CDR3 is made up of 15 amino acids. Trimming took off 4 bases at V and 6 bases at J, with 17 bases between the two ends. Here the CDR3 reads CASSPLAGGRNEQFF. CDR3 DNA sequence: TGCGCCAGCAGCCCCCTGGCCGGGGGGCGCAATGAGCAGTTCTTC.